A selection of T cell receptor beta chains follows, all from one sample in a study of CD8 T cells in ankylosing spondylitis. TCRdb analysed the 5' RACE reads with MiXCR anew, one entry per CDR3 protein. The table has around 130,000 distinct CDR3 sequences, approximately 6.8% seen once; the top ten hold 12%. Material: blood, either unsorted or a sorted T cell fraction (not recorded which). The receptors come from a male donor with ankylosing spondylitis or in good health (not recorded which). CDR3s include the opening cysteine and the closing phenylalanine or tryptophan. D genes are given only for firm matches. Size is stated for part of the rows, as once, few or many counts, or as a class when the clone is expanded.

DNA: TGTGCCACCAGTGACTCGGGAAGGCAGACGAACGAGCAGTACTTC
CDR3: CATSDSGRQTNEQYF
V: TRBV24-1
J: TRBJ2-7
D: .
size: many

DNA: TGCAGTGCTATAGGTGGGGCCGGGAGTGCCTATAGCAATCAGCCCCAGCATTTT
CDR3: CSAIGGAGSAYSNQPQHF
V: TRBV20-1
J: TRBJ1-5
D: .
size: many

DNA: TGCAGTGCTCCGGATCTCAATGAGCAGTTCTTC
CDR3: CSAPDLNEQFF
V: TRBV20-1
J: TRBJ2-1
D: .
size: many

DNA: TGTGCCAGCAGTTACGGGACATCGAATGAGCAGTTCTTC
CDR3: CASSYGTSNEQFF
V: TRBV6-2/TRBV6-3
J: TRBJ2-1
D: .
size: few

DNA: TGTGCCAGCGCACCGGACGGATCCTACGAGCAGTACTTC
CDR3: CASAPDGSYEQYF
V: TRBV7-2
J: TRBJ2-7
D: .
size: many

DNA: TGTGCCATCAGAGCTCCCGGGACTTACACAGATACGCAGTATTTT
CDR3: CAIRAPGTYTDTQYF
V: TRBV10-3
J: TRBJ2-3
D: .
size: many

DNA: TGTGCCAGCAGCCCCGGATTTGACGAGCAGTACTTC
CDR3: CASSPGFDEQYF
V: TRBV6-5
J: TRBJ2-7
D: .
size: .

DNA: TGTGCCAGCAGCTTACTTTCCGGGGGGGTTACAGATACGCAGTATTTT
CDR3: CASSLLSGGVTDTQYF
V: TRBV7-2
J: TRBJ2-3
D: TRBD2
size: many

DNA: TGTGCCAGCAGTGAAGATGGGGGACAGGGGTCGGCCGAGCAGTACTTC
CDR3: CASSEDGGQGSAEQYF
V: TRBV6-1
J: TRBJ2-7
D: TRBD1
size: many

DNA: TGTGCCATCAGTGCAAACTTCGGACAGGTCACCGGGGAGCTGTTTTTT
CDR3: CAISANFGQVTGELFF
V: TRBV10-3
J: TRBJ2-2
D: TRBD1
size: many

DNA: TGTGCCAGCAGCTTAAACAGCGCGATGGAGGGCTACACCTTC
CDR3: CASSLNSAMEGYTF
V: TRBV7-9
J: TRBJ1-2
D: .
size: few

DNA: TGCGCCAGCAGCTTGGCCGGAGGACAGGGGACAGATACGCAGTATTTT
CDR3: CASSLAGGQGTDTQYF
V: TRBV5-1
J: TRBJ2-3
D: TRBD1
size: many

DNA: TGTGCCAGCTCCGCAAGGCGGGGGCAGAATACGCAGTATTTT
CDR3: CASSARRGQNTQYF
V: TRBV28
J: TRBJ2-3
D: .
size: medium-sized

DNA: TGCGCCAGCAGAGGGACCACAGATACGCAGTATTTT
CDR3: CASRGTTDTQYF
V: TRBV5-1
J: TRBJ2-3
D: .
size: many

DNA: TGCGCCAGCACCGACCTGGGGGATTCACCCCTCCACTTT
CDR3: CASTDLGDSPLHF
V: TRBV5-1
J: TRBJ1-6
D: .
size: many

DNA: TGCGCCAGCAGCCTGAGACTGGATACGCAGTATTTT
CDR3: CASSLRLDTQYF
V: TRBV5-1
J: TRBJ2-3
D: .
size: many

DNA: TGCAGTGCCGGAGCGATCGTCCCTAGCTCCTACAATGAGCAGTTCTTC
CDR3: CSAGAIVPSSYNEQFF
V: TRBV20-1
J: TRBJ2-1
D: .
size: many

DNA: TGTGCCAGCAGCTTAACCCAAATGGATACGCAGTATTTT
CDR3: CASSLTQMDTQYF
V: TRBV7-3
J: TRBJ2-3
D: .
size: many

DNA: TGTGCCAGCAGTCGAGGTGGGAATGAGCAGTTCTTC
CDR3: CASSRGGNEQFF
V: TRBV6-5
J: TRBJ2-1
D: .
size: many

DNA: TGCAGTGCTAGAGATCAGGGTCTAGCGGGCCACCCGCTCGCCTACAATGAGCAGTTCTTC
CDR3: CSARDQGLAGHPLAYNEQFF
V: TRBV20-1
J: TRBJ2-1
D: TRBD2
size: many

DNA: TGTGCCAGCAGTTACGGCGGCAGGGGGCAAACTGAAGCTTTCTTT
CDR3: CASSYGGRGQTEAFF
V: TRBV6-5
J: TRBJ1-1
D: TRBD1
size: many

DNA: TGTGCCAGCAGCCCCGTTCTAGCCGATGAGACCCAGTACTTC
CDR3: CASSPVLADETQYF
V: TRBV6-1
J: TRBJ2-5
D: .
size: many

DNA: TGTGCCAGCAGTCGGACAGCCGGGACCATCATTCCAGATACGCAGTATTTT
CDR3: CASSRTAGTIIPDTQYF
V: TRBV6-1
J: TRBJ2-3
D: .
size: many

DNA: TGTGCCAGCTCACCTGTGGCGGGACTAAGTAACAATGAGCAGTTCTTC
CDR3: CASSPVAGLSNNEQFF
V: TRBV18
J: TRBJ2-1
D: TRBD2
size: many

DNA: TGCAGTGCTAGGGGGGCCCGAAATGTAGCCAAAAACATTCAGTACTTC
CDR3: CSARGARNVAKNIQYF
V: TRBV20-1
J: TRBJ2-4
D: .
size: many

DNA: TGTGCCAGCAGCTTGGCCCTAAAAGGACGGTACACTGAAGCTTTCTTT
CDR3: CASSLALKGRYTEAFF
V: TRBV5-6
J: TRBJ1-1
D: .
size: many

DNA: TGCAGTGCTATCTTGGACGGGGTCGGGGGCTACACCTTC
CDR3: CSAILDGVGGYTF
V: TRBV20-1
J: TRBJ1-2
D: .
size: many

DNA: TGCGCCAGCAGCCGGGACAGGGTAGAGGACACTGAAGCTTTCTTT
CDR3: CASSRDRVEDTEAFF
V: TRBV5-1
J: TRBJ1-1
D: TRBD1
size: many

DNA: TGTGCCAGCAGTTACTCGCGGGGGATCGAGACAGATACGCAGTATTTT
CDR3: CASSYSRGIETDTQYF
V: TRBV6-5
J: TRBJ2-3
D: TRBD2
size: many

DNA: TGTGCCACCAGTGGCCAACTCGGAACCGGGGAGCTGTTTTTT
CDR3: CATSGQLGTGELFF
V: TRBV24-1
J: TRBJ2-2
D: .
size: many

DNA: TGTGCCAGCAGCAAATTTCTCTGGACTAGCGGGGGGAAACTAGCCAAAAACATTCAGTACTTC
CDR3: CASSKFLWTSGGKLAKNIQYF
V: TRBV4-2
J: TRBJ2-4
D: TRBD2
size: many

DNA: TGTGCCAGCAGTCCCGCGGGCTTTGGGGGTTGGGAACACTATGGCTACACCTTC
CDR3: CASSPAGFGGWEHYGYTF
V: TRBV12-3/TRBV12-4
J: TRBJ1-2
D: .
size: many

DNA: TGTGCCAGCAGTTATGATCTGAACACTGAAGCTTTCTTT
CDR3: CASSYDLNTEAFF
V: TRBV6-6
J: TRBJ1-1
D: .
size: many

DNA: TGCGCCAGCAGCCAAGAGACAGTCGCTGGAAACACCATATATTTT
CDR3: CASSQETVAGNTIYF
V: TRBV4-1
J: TRBJ1-3
D: .
size: many

DNA: TGCTGCGTTTTGGGTCAGGCGGGAGGCGGGGCCACAGATACGCAGTATTTT
CDR3: CCVLGQAGGGATDTQYF
V: TRBV20-1
J: TRBJ2-3
D: TRBD2
size: .

DNA: TGTGCCAGCAGCCCAACGGCCCCGTATAACTATGGCTACACCTTC
CDR3: CASSPTAPYNYGYTF
V: TRBV4-2
J: TRBJ1-2
D: .
size: many

DNA: TGTGCCAGCAGCTTCTTTACAGGGCCCTCCTACAATGAGCAGTTCTTC
CDR3: CASSFFTGPSYNEQFF
V: TRBV5-8
J: TRBJ2-1
D: .
size: many

DNA: TGTGCCAGCAGTGAAGGGAGTGAAGCTTTCTTT
CDR3: CASSEGSEAFF
V: TRBV2
J: TRBJ1-1
D: .
size: many

DNA: TGTGCCAGCAGCTCCCGGACAGGGATCACAGATACGCAGTATTTT
CDR3: CASSSRTGITDTQYF
V: TRBV11-2
J: TRBJ2-3
D: TRBD1
size: many

DNA: TGCAGCGTTGAAGATGCGGAGAAAACATCCTACGAGCAGTACTTC
CDR3: CSVEDAEKTSYEQYF
V: TRBV29-1
J: TRBJ2-7
D: .
size: many

DNA: TGCAGTGCTAGAGCGCCGGCGCTAGCCAAAAACATTCAGTACTTC
CDR3: CSARAPALAKNIQYF
V: TRBV20-1
J: TRBJ2-4
D: .
size: many

DNA: TGCGCCAGCAGCTTGGTTGACTACAATGAGCAGTTCTTC
CDR3: CASSLVDYNEQFF
V: TRBV5-1
J: TRBJ2-1
D: .
size: many

DNA: TGCGCCAGCAGCTTGGGGGATCTCCTAGCGGGGGAGACCCAGTACTTC
CDR3: CASSLGDLLAGETQYF
V: TRBV5-1
J: TRBJ2-5
D: TRBD2
size: many

DNA: TGTGCCAGTAGTATAGCAAGAGGGGGCGCGTACGAGCAGTACTTC
CDR3: CASSIARGGAYEQYF
V: TRBV19
J: TRBJ2-7
D: TRBD1
size: .

DNA: TGCGCCAGCAGCTTATTGACTAGCGGGAGCACCGGGGAGCTGTTTTTT
CDR3: CASSLLTSGSTGELFF
V: TRBV5-1
J: TRBJ2-2
D: TRBD2
size: many